This T cell receptor (beta chain) was profiled in a study of T-cell reconstitution after alpha-beta-depleted transplantation in children. This clonotype was observed at least ten times. The CDR3 sequence is 15 residues long. Losses at the gene ends were 5 bases for V and 0 bases for J; bases not matched to a gene: 3. Unique molecular identifiers were used to barcode this TCRbeta library. TCRdb ran MiXCR on the PCR reads and lists one entry per CDR3 protein. The sample has approximately 510,000 distinct CDR3 sequences, around 18% seen once. The clonotype comes from a human donor who donated a stem cell graft to a child with acute lymphoblastic leukemia. The material was PBMCs from the stem cell graft donor, obtained from the stem cell graft. This rearrangement joins TRBV12-3 or TRBV12-4 to TRBJ2-5; 10 positions agree with TRBD2. CDR3 bases: TGTGCCAGCAGTCCGGGACTAGCGTACCAAGAGACCCAGTACTTC. Amino acid sequence: CASSPGLAYQETQYF.